A single sample is the source of the 30 T cell receptor beta chains below, sequenced in a study of shared clonotypes between healthy human individuals. TCRdb keeps only in-frame clones here, not all; method: immunoSEQ multiplex PCR. The data show about 1.5 million clones, with roughly 96% seen just once and more than 0.9% held by the top ten. The sample consisted of naive CD4+ T cells sorted from blood. The subset denotes: CD45RA+ positively selected. The receptors were sampled from a man aged 25 to 40 in good health.

In its sample, this clone was seen a few times. The rearrangement uses TRBV5-1 and TRBJ1-5; tentative D call: TRBD1 (5 bases). The CDR3 extends over 13 amino acids. Germline CDR1 reads SGHRS; CDR2 reads YFSETQ. V dropped 4 bases and J dropped 7 bases, with 12 bases sitting between them. CDR3 sequence: CASSVGTEQPQHF. In DNA form, the CDR3 reads TGCGCCAGCAGCGTAGGGACGGAACAGCCCCAGCATTTT.

This rearrangement joins TRBV28 to TRBJ1-4; a weak D match, TRBD1 (5 bases). V dropped 5 bases and J dropped 5 bases, with 9 bases sitting between them. This CDR3 has 13 amino acids. Germline CDR1 reads MDHEN; CDR2 reads SYDVKM. The CDR3: CASSGYRNEKLFF. Here the CDR3 DNA reads TGTGCCAGCAGTGGATACAGGAATGAAAAACTGTTTTTT.

This rearrangement joins TRBV7-2 to TRBJ2-2, with a weak D call TRBD1 (6 bases). The CDR3 consists of 15 residues. V gave up 6 bases and J gave up 0 bases, with 11 bases separating them. Germline V lookup: CDR1 SGHTA, CDR2 FQGNSA. In nucleotides, the CDR3 is TGTGCCAGCAGTTCACAGGGAGCGAACACCGGGGAGCTGTTTTTT. This translates into CASSSQGANTGELFF. Full variable domain (outside the CDR3, taken from reference TRBV7-2 and TRBJ2-2): GAGVSQSPSNKVTEKGKDVELRCDPISGHTALYWYRQSLGQGLEFLIYFQGNSAPDKSGLPSDRFSAERTGGSVSTLTIQRTQQEDSAVYLCASSSQGANTGELFFGEGSRLTVL.

The rearrangement joins TRBV28 to TRBJ2-1, with 12 bases identical to TRBD2. V shed 5 bases, J shed 6 bases, and the junction held 5 bases outside the gene matches. CDR1 is MDHEN, CDR2 SYDVKM, per germline. There are 15 residues in the CDR3. This CDR3 is CASSHRTSGVNEQFF. CDR3 sequence (DNA): TGTGCCAGCAGTCATAGGACTAGCGGGGTCAATGAGCAGTTCTTC.

J is TRBJ2-1 and V is TRBV6-6, with D perhaps matching TRBD1 (6 bases). This CDR3 has 14 residues. Germline V CDR1 and CDR2: MNHNY, SVGAGI (reference sequence). The V end was cut by 5 bases, the J end by 8 bases, with 16 bases between. This CDR3 reads CASSVRDPGDEQFF. The CDR3 DNA sequence: TGTGCCAGCAGTGTCCGGGACCCAGGGGATGAGCAGTTCTTC.

This sequence joins TRBV7-3 and TRBJ2-1; D is possibly TRBD2 (5 bases). This CDR3 is 14 amino acids long. Germline V gene data show CDR1 as SGHTA and CDR2 as FQGTGA. With 3 bases removed from V and 0 bases from J, the gap between germline ends came to 6 bases. DNA of the CDR3: TGTGCCAGCAGCTTGGGGAGCTCCTACAATGAGCAGTTCTTC. The encoded protein is CASSLGSSYNEQFF.

The chain links TRBV7-2 to TRBJ2-2; a weak D match, TRBD2 (5 bases). The germline CDR1 and CDR2 sequences are SGHTA and FQGNSA. Trimming cost V 5 bases and J 0 bases, with 13 bases left between them. The CDR3 length is 16 residues. CDR3 nucleotides: TGTGCCAGCAGCGAGGGCAGCGCTCCGAACACCGGGGAGCTGTTTTTT. Translated, it gives CASSEGSAPNTGELFF.

The chain couples TRBV5-6 to TRBJ2-7; D unclear. Trimming pared 4 bases from V and 0 bases from J, leaving 11 bases between. The germline CDR1 and CDR2 sequences are SGHDT and YYEEEE. The CDR3 consists of 14 residues. In DNA, the CDR3 is TGTGCCAGCAGCCCTACCCTCCCCTCCTACGAGCAGTACTTC. Translated, it gives CASSPTLPSYEQYF.

The chain couples TRBV19 to TRBJ2-5; TRBD2 might be the D (5 bases). Germline CDR1 is LNHDA and CDR2 is SQIVND (reference sequence). This CDR3 comprises 12 residues. V shed 5 bases and J shed 5 bases, with 9 bases lying between them. The CDR3 loop reads CASSWSGETQYF. The CDR3 nucleotides read TGTGCCAGTAGTTGGTCGGGGGAGACCCAGTACTTC.

The chain is built from TRBV25-1 and TRBJ1-1; TRBD1 is a possible D gene (5 bases). There are 15 residues in the CDR3. CDR1 is MGHDK and CDR2 is SYGVNS in the germline V gene. Trimming took off 4 bases at V and 7 bases at J, with 19 bases between the two ends. In nucleotides, the CDR3 is TGTGCCAGCAGTGCCTCCGTGACAGCCTCCGGTGAAGCTTTCTTT. It yields the protein CASSASVTASGEAFF.

The chain couples TRBV28 to TRBJ2-1, with 8 bases lining up with TRBD2. The trim removed 3 bases at V and 0 bases at J, leaving 7 bases unmatched. The length of the CDR3 is 17 residues. The germline V gene has CDR1 MDHEN and CDR2 SYDVKM. CDR3: CASSLLQRESSYNEQFF. DNA for the CDR3: TGTGCCAGCAGTTTGTTACAGCGGGAGAGCTCCTACAATGAGCAGTTCTTC.

The genes are TRBV6-9 and TRBJ2-1; 7 positions match TRBD2. Germline CDR1 and CDR2: MNHGY and SVAAGI. This CDR3 contains 16 residues. Losses at the gene ends were 7 bases for V and 4 bases for J; bases not matched to a gene: 13. The CDR3 region is CASITPLAAIYNEQFF. The CDR3 DNA sequence: TGTGCCAGCATTACCCCCCTAGCGGCAATATACAATGAGCAGTTCTTC.

The chain joins TRBV20-1 to TRBJ1-3; 7 nucleotides agree with TRBD1. Germline CDR1 reads DFQATT; CDR2 reads SNEGSKA (reference sequence). The CDR3 totals 11 residues. With 3 bases clipped from V and 14 bases from J, the junction kept 7 bases outside the gene matches. The DNA for the CDR3 is TGCAGTGCTAGTAAACCCGGGACAGTATATTTT. Protein sequence: CSASKPGTVYF.

V and J are TRBV16 and TRBJ2-1, with D tentatively TRBD2 (6 bases). The CDR3 contains 15 residues. CDR1 is KGHSY, CDR2 FQNENV, per germline. Trimming took off 1 base at V and 4 bases at J, with 11 bases between the two ends. The DNA for the CDR3 is TGTGCCAGCAGCCAATACGCGGGACTTTACAATGAGCAGTTCTTC. Amino acids: CASSQYAGLYNEQFF.

This chain connects TRBV6-6 to TRBJ1-2; D is possibly TRBD1 (5 bases). V lost 6 bases and J 4 bases, leaving 21 bases between the germline ends. Germline V CDR1 and CDR2: MNHNY, SVGAGI (reference sequence). The CDR3 consists of 16 residues. The CDR3: CASRKGNRDVFYGYTF. Written as DNA, the CDR3 is TGTGCCAGCAGGAAAGGAAACCGGGACGTTTTCTATGGCTACACCTTC.

The rearrangement joins TRBV5-6 to TRBJ2-1, with D perhaps being TRBD1 or TRBD2 (5 bases each). V gave up 1 base and J gave up 0 bases, with 14 bases separating them. Germline lookup yields CDR1 SGHDT and CDR2 YYEEEE. The CDR3 is 17 residues long. For the CDR3, the DNA is TGTGCCAGCAGCTTGACTTTTGGGACCATCTCCTACAATGAGCAGTTCTTC. Protein sequence: CASSLTFGTISYNEQFF.

The gene calls are TRBV12-1 and TRBJ2-7; the table's D gene call, TRBD1, was not cross checked with the DNA. TRBV12-1 is a recognized pseudogene. This CDR3 spans 14 amino acids. The CDR3 spells CASSTTGEAYEQYF. In DNA form, the CDR3 reads TGTGCCAGCAGCACCACAGGGGAGGCCTACGAGCAGTACTTC.

DNA of the CDR3: TGTGCCAGCAGTTTACCGTTTGGTGGCGGGAGGGCGTCGCACAATGAGCAGTTCTTC. This sequence encodes CASSLPFGGGRASHNEQFF. This chain connects TRBV28 to TRBJ2-1, with 9 bases fitting TRBD2. The CDR3 is 19 amino acids. Germline values: CDR1 MDHEN, CDR2 SYDVKM. With V trimmed by 2 bases and J by 5 bases, 16 bases remained unmatched.

The sample holds a few counts of this clone. Distinct nucleotide sequences in the sample also encode this CDR3. The chain has TRBV18 and TRBJ1-5; D remains unclear. Trimming removed 2 bases from V and 4 bases from J, with 6 bases in between. Germline lookup yields CDR1 KGHSH and CDR2 LQKENI. The CDR3 length is 13 residues. Here the CDR3 DNA reads TGTGCCAGCTCACCAGGAGTAAATCAGCCCCAGCATTTT. Its protein is CASSPGVNQPQHF.

The chain carries TRBV27 and TRBJ1-1; D is perhaps TRBD1 (5 bases). Trimming took off 8 bases at V and 4 bases at J, with 20 bases between the two ends. Germline V gene sequence: CDR1 MNHEY, CDR2 SMNVEV (reference sequence). The CDR3 contains 15 residues. CDR3: CASLIRVWGGTEAFF. Here the CDR3 DNA reads TGTGCCAGCCTGATCAGGGTGTGGGGAGGCACTGAAGCTTTCTTT.

This clone was recorded once. The chain combines TRBV5-5 with TRBJ2-3, with 10 bases aligning to TRBD2. Germline values: CDR1 SGHKS, CDR2 YYEKEE (reference sequence). This CDR3 comprises 18 residues. With V trimmed by 2 bases and J by 3 bases, 12 bases remained unmatched. This CDR3 reads CASSFLSSGRLPTDTQYF. Here the CDR3 DNA reads TGTGCCAGCAGCTTCCTGTCTAGCGGGAGACTACCAACAGATACGCAGTATTTT.

The chain employs TRBV28 and TRBJ2-6; D perhaps matches TRBD2 (5 bases). CDR3 length equals 17 residues. Germline loops: CDR1 MDHEN, CDR2 SYDVKM. V lost 7 bases and J 0 bases, leaving 16 bases between the germline ends. CDR3 bases: TGTGCCAGCACCTACCCCGGACTGAGCTCTGGGGCCAACGTCCTGACTTTC. Encoded protein: CASTYPGLSSGANVLTF.

This chain links TRBV9 with TRBJ2-3; D ambiguous. From germline, CDR1 is SGDLS and CDR2 YYNGEE. The CDR3 runs 15 residues. Trimming shortened V by 0 bases and J by 2 bases, and 10 bases separated the two germline ends. CDR3 sequence (DNA): TGTGCCAGCAGCGTAGAACAGACGAACACAGATACGCAGTATTTT. Translation gives CASSVEQTNTDTQYF. The full variable domain, with the rest looked up from reference TRBV9 and TRBJ2-3, is DSGVTQTPKHLITATGQRVTLRCSPRSGDLSVYWYQQSLDQGLQFLIQYYNGEERAKGNILERFSAQQFPDLHSELNLSSLELGDSALYFCASSVEQTNTDTQYFGPGTRLTVL.

CDR3 nucleotide sequence: TGTGCCAGCACCGAAGGGTACAGGGGGCACCGAATCTCTGGAAACACCATATATTTT. It yields the protein CASTEGYRGHRISGNTIYF. The rearrangement uses TRBV7-8 and TRBJ1-3, with 9 bases identical to TRBD1. CDR3 length: 19 amino acids. Germline V gene lookup returns CDR1 SGHVS and CDR2 FQNEAQ. Germline trimming cut 7 bases from V and 0 bases from J; bases unmatched to any gene: 16.

In this sample, this clone turned up once. This chain uses TRBV7-6 with TRBJ2-1; D not resolved. CDR3 length equals 16 residues. V was cut by 1 base and J by 1 base, with 11 bases left in between. CDR1 and CDR2 from the germline V gene are SGHVS and FNYEAQ. This CDR3 is CASSLDMPRSYNEQFF. DNA of the CDR3: TGTGCCAGCAGCTTAGATATGCCCCGGTCCTACAATGAGCAGTTCTTC.

This rearrangement joins TRBV28 to TRBJ2-7, with D perhaps matching TRBD1 (6 bases). Trimming cost V 6 bases and J 2 bases, with 14 bases left between them. Germline V gene data show CDR1 as MDHEN and CDR2 as SYDVKM. This CDR3 comprises 14 residues. CDR3 bases: TGTGCCAGCAGACTAACAGGGTCTACCTACGAGCAGTACTTC. This translates into CASRLTGSTYEQYF.

This chain joins TRBV28 and TRBJ2-2; D might be TRBD1 or TRBD2, each matching 5 bases. The CDR3 is 17 amino acids. Germline assignment: CDR1 MDHEN and CDR2 SYDVKM. Trimming took 5 bases from V and 2 from J, leaving 18 bases between them. The CDR3 protein is CASSPIGTTGNTGELFF. In nucleotides, the CDR3 is TGTGCCAGCAGTCCAATTGGGACCACCGGAAACACCGGGGAGCTGTTTTTT.

This sequence joins TRBV18 and TRBJ2-7; tentatively, D is TRBD1 (6 bases). The V and J ends lost 3 bases and 2 bases respectively, with 14 bases between them. CDR1 and CDR2 (germline): KGHSH, LQKENI. CDR3 size: 15 residues. CDR3 DNA sequence: TGTGCCAGCTCACCCACCGGGACATCTACCTACGAGCAGTACTTC. This translates into CASSPTGTSTYEQYF.

The chain links TRBV18 to TRBJ2-1, with 10 bases fitting TRBD1. The CDR3 runs 14 residues. Germline V gene sequence: CDR1 KGHSH, CDR2 LQKENI. V lost 2 bases and J lost 7; bases outside the gene matches: 2. The CDR3 loop is CASSPWGQGNEQFF. Written as DNA, the CDR3 is TGTGCCAGCTCACCATGGGGACAGGGGAATGAGCAGTTCTTC.

This clone turned up a few times. This chain joins TRBV11-2 and TRBJ2-7; D is unclear. V gave up 3 bases and J gave up 1 base, with 13 bases separating them. The CDR3 is made up of 15 amino acids. Germline loops: CDR1 SGHAT, CDR2 FQNNGV. The CDR3 nucleotides read TGTGCCAGCAGCTTCCAAATGTCCGATTCCTACGAGCAGTACTTC. Protein: CASSFQMSDSYEQYF.